These 8 T cell receptor beta chains were sequenced from one sample in a study of blood T cells in healthy people across ages. Using a J-beta primer mix together with a sample-barcoded 5' primer, a second PCR was run for 7 to 11 cycles. TCRdb called the 5' RACE reads again in MiXCR, with one record for every CDR3 protein. The repertoire has 800,000 to 900,000 distinct CDR3 sequences, 62% of them found once; the top ten carry 28%. Sequenced sample: blood. These receptors all come from a man between 25 and 39 years old in good health.

The rearrangement uses TRBV20-1 and TRBJ2-7, with D possibly TRBD2 on 6 matching bases. V was cut by 0 bases and J by 7 bases, with 13 bases left in between. This CDR3 is built from 13 residues. Germline-derived CDR1 and CDR2 are DFQATT and SNEGSKA (reference sequence). The CDR3 region is CSAREGTGREQYF. As DNA, the CDR3 is TGCAGTGCTAGAGAAGGGACTGGGAGAGAGCAGTACTTC.

This clonotype was counted at least ten times. This chain joins TRBV7-3 and TRBJ2-3, with D perhaps TRBD2 (5 bases). Per germline, CDR1 SGHTA and CDR2 FQGTGA. The CDR3 is made up of 14 amino acids. V lost 8 bases, J lost 4 bases, and 16 bases lay in between. Written as DNA, the CDR3 is TGTGCCAGCGCCCCCGGGATTGGGGCAGATACGCAGTATTTT. It yields the protein CASAPGIGADTQYF.

V and J are TRBV4-2 and TRBJ1-2; 8 bases are shared with TRBD1. V shed 4 bases, J shed 3 bases, and the junction held 7 bases outside the gene matches. The CDR3 is made up of 15 amino acids. Germline V gene lookup returns CDR1 LGHNA and CDR2 YNFKEQ. CDR3 protein: CASSPDRGNYYGYTF. In DNA, the CDR3 is TGTGCCAGCAGCCCCGACAGGGGAAATTACTATGGCTACACCTTC.

For the CDR3, the DNA is TGTGCCAGCAGCCGAGGGCGGGGCACGGACGAGCAGTACTTC. It codes for CASSRGRGTDEQYF. The genes are TRBV16 and TRBJ2-7, with D tentatively TRBD2 (6 bases). Trimming took off 4 bases at V and 5 bases at J, with 15 bases between the two ends. The CDR3 has 14 residues. Germline CDR1 reads KGHSY; CDR2 reads FQNENV.

This clonotype was seen many times. The genes are TRBV6-6 and TRBJ2-5, with D unresolved. The CDR3 consists of 12 residues. With 5 bases removed from V and 4 bases from J, the gap between germline ends came to 8 bases. The germline V gene has CDR1 MNHNY and CDR2 SVGAGI (reference sequence). In DNA form, the CDR3 reads TGTGCCAGCAGTCCCCACCGAGAGACCCAGTACTTC. This translates into CASSPHRETQYF.

This clonotype was found a few times. V gene TRBV3-1 combines with J gene TRBJ1-2; no clear D gene. This CDR3 region has 13 residues. Germline lookup yields CDR1 LGHDT and CDR2 YNNKEL (reference sequence). Trimming pared 0 bases from V and 3 bases from J, leaving 5 bases between. The CDR3 sequence is CASSQDGDYGYTF. DNA for the CDR3: TGTGCCAGCAGCCAAGATGGGGACTATGGCTACACCTTC. Filled out from reference TRBV3-1 and TRBJ1-2, the complete variable domain reads DTAVSQTPKYLVTQMGNDKSIKCEQNLGHDTMYWYKQDSKKFLKIMFSYNNKELIINETVPNRFSPKSPDKAHLNLHINSLELGDSAVYFCASSQDGDYGYTFGSGTRLTVV.

J is TRBJ1-2 and V is TRBV7-2; 11 nucleotides line up with TRBD1. Germline values: CDR1 SGHTA, CDR2 FQGNSA. The J segment lost 5 bases and the V segment lost 1 base, leaving 6 bases of the junction unmatched. The CDR3 spans 16 residues. The chain's CDR3 is CASSLGGQGGLYGYTF. The CDR3 coding sequence is TGTGCCAGCAGCTTAGGGGGACAGGGGGGTCTATATGGCTACACCTTC.

The chain carries TRBV21-1 and TRBJ1-2; the table assigns TRBD1, which was not confirmed against the DNA. TRBV21-1 is flagged as a pseudogene. CDR3 length: 18 residues. The CDR3 is CASSKDGDRGSLNYGYTF. Here the CDR3 DNA reads TGTGCCAGCAGCAAAGATGGGGACAGGGGGTCCCTCAACTATGGCTACACCTTC.